This TCR beta chain comes out of a study of blood T cell repertoires in COVID-19. The length of the CDR3 is 14 residues. Germline values: CDR1 LNHDA, CDR2 SQIVND (reference sequence). V shed 4 bases, J shed 8 bases, and the junction held 6 bases outside the gene matches. The table came from immunoSEQ multiplex PCR; TCRdb's copy has only in-frame clones and leaves some out. This table has about 68,000 clones, roughly 85% appearing once. V gene TRBV19 combines with J gene TRBJ2-1, with TRBD1 identical over 9 bases. This TCR came from a man aged 45 to 65 with acute or convalescent COVID-19. Sequencing input: peripheral blood. The CDR3 DNA reads as TGTGCCAGTAGTAACAGGGGGCAAGGAGATGAGCAGTTCTTC. This gives the protein CASSNRGQGDEQFF.